This entry lists 21 T cell receptor beta chains sequenced from one sample in a study of beta chain features in type 1 diabetes. The sequenced template was cDNA made from the entire isolated RNA. The assay was immunoSEQ multiplex PCR, and TCRdb's table has in-frame clones only and misses some. The table records under 300,000 clones, about 7.8% of them present only once. The sample comprised central memory CD4+ T cells from blood. The receptors originated from a woman aged 18-29 years in good health.

This clone showed up many times. The chain joins TRBV7-3 to TRBJ2-7; 8 bases match TRBD1. The germline V gene encodes CDR1 SGHTA and CDR2 FQGTGA. This CDR3 is built from 15 residues. The junction had 11 bases not matched to a gene; V was cut back by 5 bases and J by 5 bases. CDR3 protein: CASSTRQGKVHEQYF. The CDR3 DNA sequence: TGTGCCAGCAGCACACGACAGGGGAAGGTGCACGAGCAGTACTTC.

The CDR3: CASSSSNNEQFF. As DNA, the CDR3 is TGTGCCAGCAGCTCTAGTAACAATGAGCAGTTCTTC. The chain joins TRBV7-6 to TRBJ2-1; no firm D call. The CDR3 runs to 12 residues. Trimming took off 4 bases at V and 5 bases at J, with 6 bases between the two ends. Per germline, CDR1 SGHVS and CDR2 FNYEAQ.

This clone was seen more than once but under ten times. This chain uses TRBV27 with TRBJ1-2; TRBD1 matches 8 bases. From germline, CDR1 is MNHEY and CDR2 SMNVEV (reference sequence). This CDR3 comprises 13 residues. V lost 3 bases, J lost 8 bases, and 5 bases stayed unmatched. The CDR3 coding sequence is TGTGCCAGCAGTTTCGGACAGGGTCAGGGCTACACCTTC. Translating it yields CASSFGQGQGYTF.

This chain joins TRBV2 and TRBJ2-3; 10 bases fit TRBD1. Germline lookup yields CDR1 SNHLY and CDR2 FYNNEI. V lost 10 bases, J lost 4 bases, and 8 bases stayed unmatched. The CDR3 extends over 14 amino acids. The CDR3, as DNA: TGTGCCACCGACCCCGGACAGGGGGCAGATACGCAGTATTTT. It is translated as CATDPGQGADTQYF.

This clone showed up just a few times. The chain uses TRBV30 and TRBJ1-6, with TRBD1 matching 7 bases. The germline CDR1 and CDR2 sequences are GTSNPN and SVGIG (reference sequence). V lost 8 bases to trimming and J lost 8 bases; unmatched junction nucleotides: 6. This CDR3 region has 12 residues. CDR3 loop: CAGAGQHSPLHF. As DNA, the CDR3 is TGTGCCGGGGCGGGACAGCATTCACCCCTCCACTTT.

This clone was detected ten times or more. CDR3 coding DNA: TGTGCCAGCATGCAGGGGGCTGGGGAGACCCAGTACTTC. Residues: CASMQGAGETQYF. The V call is TRBV27, the J call TRBJ2-5; TRBD1 aligns across 8 bases. With 7 bases clipped from V and 5 bases from J, the junction kept 6 bases outside the gene matches. CDR3 length: 13 amino acids. Germline CDR1 reads MNHEY; CDR2 reads SMNVEV (reference sequence).

This clone was seen a few times. The chain recombines TRBV28 with TRBJ1-2; tentatively, D is TRBD1 (6 bases). This CDR3 is 13 amino acids long. Trimming stripped 1 base from V and 9 bases from J, with 12 bases between. CDR1 is MDHEN and CDR2 is SYDVKM in the germline V gene. The CDR3 spells CASSLFQGSSYTF. CDR3 DNA sequence: TGTGCCAGCAGTTTATTCCAGGGGTCCAGCTACACCTTC.

This clone was detected a few times. V gene TRBV5-4 combines with J gene TRBJ2-5, with a tentative D call TRBD2 (6 bases). The CDR3 has 16 residues. Germline loops: CDR1 SGHNT, CDR2 YYREEE (reference sequence). V lost 6 bases and J 4 bases, leaving 22 bases between the germline ends. CDR3 DNA sequence: TGTGCCAGCACCCTGGGAGGATATAAGAGCCGAGAGACCCAGTACTTC. Translated: CASTLGGYKSRETQYF.

The V gene is TRBV11-1, the J gene TRBJ1-3; 8 bases agree with TRBD1. Germline V lookup: CDR1 SGHAT, CDR2 FQDESV (reference sequence). J was trimmed by 2 bases and V by 10 bases; bases with no gene match: 16. This CDR3 has 17 amino acids. CDR3 coding DNA: TGTGCCACCCAGCCAGGGGGCCGGTGGAACCCTGGAAACACCATATATTTT. As protein: CATQPGGRWNPGNTIYF. Drawing the rest from reference TRBV11-1 and TRBJ1-3, the complete variable domain is EAEVAQSPRYKITEKSQAVAFWCDPISGHATLYWYRQILGQGPELLVQFQDESVVDDSQLPKDRFSAERLKGVDSTLKIQPAELGDSAMYLCATQPGGRWNPGNTIYFGEGSWLTVV.

This clone is labeled as medium-sized (0.01 to 0.1%). This chain joins TRBV29-1 and TRBJ2-1; no firm D call. The CDR3 covers 14 residues. Per the germline V gene, CDR1 is SQVTM and CDR2 is ANQGSEA. V shed 4 bases and J shed 6 bases, with 16 bases lying between them. CDR3 protein: CSVVGWTGANEQFF. CDR3 DNA sequence: TGCAGCGTTGTTGGCTGGACGGGCGCCAATGAGCAGTTCTTC.

V is TRBV30 and J is TRBJ2-3; possible D gene TRBD1, 7 bases. From germline, CDR1 is GTSNPN and CDR2 SVGIG (reference sequence). The CDR3 length is 11 residues. V was cut by 4 bases and J by 6 bases, with 8 bases left in between. The CDR3 spells CAWTGGDTQYF. CDR3 sequence (DNA): TGTGCCTGGACAGGGGGGGATACGCAGTATTTT. The full variable domain, completed using reference TRBV30 and TRBJ2-3, is SQTIHQWPATLVQPVGSPLSLECTVEGTSNPNLYWYRQAAGRGLQLLFYSVGIGQISSEVPQNLSASRPQDRQFILSSKKLLLSDSGFYLCAWTGGDTQYFGPGTRLTVL.

The chain joins TRBV14 to TRBJ2-3; TRBD2 matches at 10 bases. V lost 1 base and J lost 10; bases outside the gene matches: 2. CDR3 length equals 13 residues. Looked up from germline, CDR1 is SGHDN and CDR2 is FVKESK. CDR3 nucleotide sequence: TGTGCCAGCAGCCAAGCTAGCGGGAGCTCGCAGTATTTT. Protein: CASSQASGSSQYF.

At least ten counts were recorded for this clone. This rearrangement joins TRBV6-6 to TRBJ2-1; D unclear. The CDR3 loop spans 11 amino acids. Looked up from germline, CDR1 is MNHNY and CDR2 is SVGAGI (reference sequence). V lost 6 bases and J 2 bases, leaving 2 bases between the germline ends. The CDR3 sequence is CASRTYNEQFF. The CDR3 coding sequence is TGTGCCAGCAGGACCTACAATGAGCAGTTCTTC.

This rearrangement joins TRBV11-2 to TRBJ2-4; TRBD1 is a possible D gene (5 bases). Germline CDR1 reads SGHAT; CDR2 reads FQNNGV. The V end was cut by 1 base, the J end by 6 bases, with 10 bases between. This CDR3 region has 14 residues. CDR3 nucleotides: TGTGCCAGCAGCTTAGTAGCCCAGGGAAACATTCAGTACTTC. This translates into CASSLVAQGNIQYF.

This clone was seen a few times. The V gene is TRBV15, the J gene TRBJ2-3; D ambiguous. The length of the CDR3 is 14 residues. Trimming pared 3 bases from V and 0 bases from J, leaving 7 bases between. Germline values: CDR1 LNHNV, CDR2 YYDKDF (reference sequence). CDR3 in amino acids: CATSRAGSTDTQYF. The DNA for the CDR3 is TGTGCCACCAGCAGGGCCGGGAGCACAGATACGCAGTATTTT.

The chain employs TRBV11-3 and TRBJ2-3; D uncertain. Trimming removed 1 base from V and 1 base from J, with 9 bases in between. The CDR3 loop spans 15 amino acids. From germline, CDR1 is SGHNT and CDR2 YENEEA. The CDR3 is CASSLGVGGTDTQYF. The CDR3 region has the DNA TGTGCCAGCAGCTTAGGAGTGGGTGGCACAGATACGCAGTATTTT. The full variable domain, completed using reference TRBV11-3 and TRBJ2-3, is EAGVVQSPRYKIIEKKQPVAFWCNPISGHNTLYWYLQNLGQGPELLIRYENEEAVDDSQLPKDRFSAERLKGVDSTLKIQPAELGDSAVYLCASSLGVGGTDTQYFGPGTRLTVL.

This clone was recorded a few times. J is TRBJ1-1 and V is TRBV4-2; 7 bases match TRBD1. Germline CDR1 LGHNA, CDR2 YNFKEQ. This CDR3 comprises 14 residues. V was pared by 4 bases and J by 2 bases, with 4 bases of the junction left unmatched. The CDR3, as DNA: TGTGCCAGCAGCCTCGACAGGGCCAACACTGAAGCTTTCTTT. Its protein is CASSLDRANTEAFF.

This clone has more than one count but fewer than ten. J is TRBJ1-5 and V is TRBV7-8, with D unclear. Looked up from germline, CDR1 is SGHVS and CDR2 is FQNEAQ. V was pared by 1 base and J by 4 bases, with 8 bases between. The CDR3 runs 14 residues. The CDR3 protein is CASSLETQNQPQHF. The CDR3 nucleotides are TGTGCCAGCAGCTTAGAGACCCAGAATCAGCCCCAGCATTTT.

This clone has a handful of counts. The CDR3: CASRGTGTGELFF. CDR3 DNA sequence: TGTGCCAGCAGAGGCACAGGGACCGGGGAGCTGTTTTTT. The chain is built from TRBV28 and TRBJ2-2; possibly TRBD1 for D (6 bases). V was pared by 6 bases and J by 5 bases, with 10 bases between. Germline CDR1 reads MDHEN; CDR2 reads SYDVKM. The CDR3 has 13 residues.

This chain uses TRBV5-4 with TRBJ1-1; no clear D gene. This CDR3 has 14 amino acids. Per the germline V gene, CDR1 is SGHNT and CDR2 is YYREEE (reference sequence). Trimming removed 8 bases at V and 1 base at J, with 15 bases between. CDR3: CASFLPGWNTEAFF. The CDR3 bases are TGTGCCAGTTTCCTCCCGGGCTGGAACACTGAAGCTTTCTTT.

The chain carries TRBV10-3 and TRBJ1-5; no clear D gene. CDR3 length: 14 amino acids. V was pared by 2 bases and J by 6 bases, with 11 bases between. Germline CDR1 is ENHRY and CDR2 is SYGVKD. The CDR3 region is CAISEKGSPQPQHF. As DNA, the CDR3 is TGTGCCATCAGTGAGAAGGGATCCCCTCAGCCCCAGCATTTT.